This entry features one T cell receptor (beta chain) sequence. Antigen unknown. Repertoires were generated with immunoSEQ multiplex PCR, while TCRdb's copy carries only in-frame clones and drops some. The sample has hundreds of thousands of clones; 90% to 95% are singletons. The sample comes from a study of shared clonotypes between healthy human individuals. Study-level findings and limits: Sequencing depth was a factor that was expected to affect clonotype sharing among donors.

The naive CD8 fraction comprised CD45RO-negative cells positively selected for CCR7 and excluded terminally differentiated effector memory CD45RA+ cells. The ends were cut back, 6 bases at V and 5 bases at J, with 10 bases in the middle. Germline lookup yields CDR1 WSHSY and CDR2 SAAADI. CDR3 length: 13 residues. The receptor's source is a man younger than 40 in good health. Sequencing input: naive CD8+ T cells sorted from blood. The chain employs TRBV10-2 and TRBJ2-2; the D gene is possibly TRBD1 (6 bases). In DNA form, the CDR3 reads TGCGCCAGCAGAGATAGGGGGACCGGGGAGCTGTTTTTT. This encodes CASRDRGTGELFF.